Below are 29 T cell receptor beta chains sequenced from a single sample in a study of OX40 agonist ivuxolimab in advanced cancers. Assay used: immunoSEQ multiplex PCR; TCRdb lists only in-frame clones, some missing. The table has 8,500 to 14,000 clones, roughly 85% seen once. This material consisted of CD4+ or CD8+ T cells sorted from blood, taken in a trial of the OX40 agonist ivuxolimab. These receptor sequences come from an adult with an advanced solid tumor such as melanoma, head and neck, liver or kidney cancer.

The chain recombines TRBV28 with TRBJ1-1; D call uncertain. Germline CDR1 MDHEN, CDR2 SYDVKM. The V end lost 3 bases, the J end lost 1 base, and 12 bases lay between the germline ends. The CDR3 covers 15 residues. The CDR3 DNA is TGTGCCAGCAGTTTCTGGGTCAGCACGAACACTGAAGCTTTCTTT. Its protein product is CASSFWVSTNTEAFF.

This chain joins TRBV7-2 and TRBJ2-2; 8 nucleotides line up with TRBD1. The CDR3 is 16 amino acids. The germline V gene encodes CDR1 SGHTA and CDR2 FQGNSA. The J segment lost 4 bases and the V segment lost 5 bases, leaving 9 bases of the junction unmatched. The CDR3 DNA reads as TGTGCCAGCAGCCTTAGGACAGGGAAGGGCACCGGGGAGCTGTTTTTT. Translating gives CASSLRTGKGTGELFF.

This chain joins TRBV10-2 and TRBJ2-2, with D maybe TRBD2 (5 bases). Trimming pared 8 bases from V and 1 base from J, leaving 14 bases between. The CDR3 totals 15 residues. Germline values: CDR1 WSHSY, CDR2 SAAADI. In DNA form, the CDR3 reads TGCGCCAGCGAAGCGACTGGAGGGAACACCGGGGAGCTGTTTTTT. Residues: CASEATGGNTGELFF.

The sample holds one count of this clone. The chain has TRBV2 and TRBJ1-1; D ambiguous. Per the germline V gene, CDR1 is SNHLY and CDR2 is FYNNEI. CDR3 length: 13 amino acids. V gave up 6 bases and J gave up 5 bases, with 13 bases separating them. CDR3 DNA sequence: TGTGCCAGCAGGCTCGGGGTGGAGACTGAAGCTTTCTTT. Its protein is CASRLGVETEAFF.

For the CDR3, the DNA is TGTGCCAGCAGTTTTTCGGGAATCACGTACGAGCAGTACTTC. This gives the protein CASSFSGITYEQYF. The chain employs TRBV27 and TRBJ2-7, with D perhaps TRBD2 (5 bases). The CDR3 is made up of 14 amino acids. Trimming removed 3 bases from V and 4 bases from J, with 13 bases in between. The germline V gene encodes CDR1 MNHEY and CDR2 SMNVEV (reference sequence).

The genes are TRBV4-1 and TRBJ2-3; a possible D gene is TRBD2 (6 bases). The V gene's germline CDR1 is MGHRA and CDR2 YSYEKL. Between the trimmed V and J ends, which lost 7 bases and 5 bases, there was a span of 13 bases. The CDR3 consists of 13 residues. The CDR3 DNA is TGCGCCAGCACGACGGGAGCTCTAGATACGCAGTATTTT. This gives the protein CASTTGALDTQYF.

The chain employs TRBV4-3 and TRBJ1-4; D is possibly TRBD1 (6 bases). CDR3 length: 14 residues. Germline V gene lookup returns CDR1 LGHNA and CDR2 YSLEER. Trimming left V 1 base short and J 3 bases short, with 6 bases between. The chain's CDR3 is CASSQGTANEKLFF. As DNA, the CDR3 is TGCGCCAGCAGCCAAGGGACAGCTAATGAAAAACTGTTTTTT.

The rearrangement uses TRBV4-1 and TRBJ1-1; possibly TRBD1 for D (6 bases). Trimming cost V 2 bases and J 7 bases, with 11 bases left between them. The CDR3 length is 13 residues. Per germline, CDR1 MGHRA and CDR2 YSYEKL. The CDR3 loop is CASSQSDRREAFF. The CDR3, as DNA: TGCGCCAGCAGCCAATCCGACAGGCGTGAAGCTTTCTTT.

The chain uses TRBV19 and TRBJ2-5, with D unclear. CDR3 length equals 16 residues. From germline, CDR1 is LNHDA and CDR2 SQIVND (reference sequence). The germline V and J ends were trimmed by 5 bases and 1 base, with 17 bases remaining between them. CDR3 sequence (DNA): TGTGCCAGTAGTTGGGGTGATCAAAGCCCCCAAGAGACCCAGTACTTC. Encoded protein: CASSWGDQSPQETQYF.

The V call is TRBV12-1, the J call TRBJ2-2. TRBV12-1 is a recognized pseudogene. The CDR3 is 16 residues long. Here the CDR3 DNA reads TGTGCCAGCAGCACTGACCCCCACCAGAACACCGGGGAGCTGTTTTTT. Its protein is CASSTDPHQNTGELFF.

The rearrangement uses TRBV10-3 and TRBJ2-5, with no clear D. The J call may be faulty, since TRBJ2-7 better matches the DNA end. There are 13 residues in the CDR3. CDR1 ENHRY and CDR2 SYGVKD come from the germline V gene. CDR3 loop: CAGKKSYGHEQYF. CDR3 nucleotide sequence: TGTGCCGGCAAAAAAAGTTACGGCCACGAGCAGTACTTC.

The gene calls are TRBV27 and TRBJ2-7; D is unresolved. The CDR3 extends over 15 amino acids. Germline V gene data show CDR1 as MNHEY and CDR2 as SMNVEV (reference sequence). Deletions cut 2 bases from V and 0 bases from J, with 11 bases between. CDR3 sequence reads: CASSLARRSSYEQYF. The CDR3 bases are TGTGCCAGCAGTTTAGCACGTCGGAGCTCCTACGAGCAGTACTTC.

The chain links TRBV6-6 to TRBJ2-5; no clear D. Trimming removed 5 bases at V and 4 bases at J, with 11 bases between. CDR3 length equals 13 residues. Per germline, CDR1 MNHNY and CDR2 SVGAGI (reference sequence). The CDR3 coding sequence is TGTGCCAGCAGTGGTCAGATTGGAGAGACCCAGTACTTC. Protein product: CASSGQIGETQYF.

The gene calls are TRBV6-5 and TRBJ2-1, with D possibly TRBD2 on 6 matching bases. The CDR3 loop spans 14 amino acids. CDR1 MNHEY and CDR2 SVGAGI come from the germline V gene. V was shortened by 6 bases and J by 5 bases, with 14 bases between the two germline ends. The CDR3 reads CASSYLGGNNEQFF. CDR3 in DNA: TGTGCCAGCAGCTACCTGGGGGGAAACAATGAGCAGTTCTTC.

In this sample, this clone turned up a few times. The chain links TRBV14 to TRBJ2-3; a weak D match, TRBD1 (7 bases). The V and J ends lost 0 bases and 2 bases respectively, with 12 bases between them. This CDR3 region has 16 residues. From germline, CDR1 is SGHDN and CDR2 FVKESK. This chain's CDR3 is CASSQEAGQFTDTQYF. The CDR3 region has the DNA TGTGCCAGCAGCCAAGAGGCGGGACAGTTCACAGATACGCAGTATTTT.

The CDR3: CASLLNEQFF. In DNA, the CDR3 is TGTGCCAGCCTGCTAAATGAGCAGTTCTTC. This chain uses TRBV6-1 with TRBJ2-1; no clear D. The CDR3 sequence is 10 residues long. The germline V gene has CDR1 MNHNS and CDR2 SASEGT. V was pared by 8 bases and J by 7 bases, with 6 bases between.

This clone is a singleton in its sample. This chain uses TRBV9 with TRBJ2-1; no clear D gene. The germline V and J ends were trimmed by 1 base and 9 bases, with 14 bases remaining between them. This CDR3 has 14 residues. Germline CDR1 SGDLS, CDR2 YYNGEE. The CDR3 here is CASSVQEAFAEQFF. The DNA of the CDR3 is TGTGCCAGCAGCGTACAAGAGGCCTTCGCTGAGCAGTTCTTC.

The J gene is TRBJ1-3, the V gene TRBV7-2; D might be TRBD1 (5 bases). The germline CDR1 and CDR2 sequences are SGHTA and FQGNSA. The CDR3 loop spans 14 amino acids. The V end was cut by 3 bases, the J end by 1 base, with 7 bases between. The CDR3 sequence is CASSLSGSGNTIYF. CDR3 in DNA: TGTGCCAGCAGCTTGTCAGGGTCTGGAAACACCATATATTTT.

By share, this clone counts as medium-sized (0.01 to 0.1%). The chain joins TRBV11-3 to TRBJ2-3; TRBD2 aligns across 9 bases. The CDR3 loop spans 17 amino acids. CDR1 and CDR2 from the germline V gene are SGHNT and YENEEA. The V and J ends lost 0 bases and 6 bases, in that order; junction bases with no gene match: 10. The CDR3 region has the DNA TGTGCCAGCAGCTTAGATAGTGGTCTAGCGGGACCGGATACGCAGTATTTT. Encoded protein: CASSLDSGLAGPDTQYF.

The chain recombines TRBV7-3 with TRBJ2-3; D is tentatively TRBD1 or TRBD2 (6 bases each). Trimming cost V 5 bases and J 4 bases, with 16 bases left between them. CDR1 SGHTA and CDR2 FQGTGA come from the germline V gene. There are 15 residues in the CDR3. The CDR3 bases are TGTGCCAGCAGCCTAGGAGGGGGGCTGGCAGATACGCAGTATTTT. The encoded protein is CASSLGGGLADTQYF.

The chain employs TRBV19 and TRBJ1-1; no reliable D call. Germline values: CDR1 LNHDA, CDR2 SQIVND (reference sequence). The V and J ends lost 5 bases and 7 bases respectively, with 11 bases between them. The CDR3 spans 12 residues. CDR3 in DNA: TGTGCCAGTAGTTTCGTCCCAGGTGAAGCTTTCTTT. Protein: CASSFVPGEAFF.

The rearrangement uses TRBV5-4 and TRBJ2-7; 12 bases line up with TRBD2. J lost 3 bases, V lost 4 bases, and 8 bases had no gene match. Germline V CDR1 and CDR2: SGHNT, YYREEE (reference sequence). The CDR3 covers 16 residues. CDR3 amino acids: CASSPLGTSGHYEQYF. The CDR3 DNA is TGTGCCAGCAGCCCCCTGGGGACTAGCGGGCACTACGAGCAGTACTTC.

The rearrangement uses TRBV27 and TRBJ2-3, with 8 bases identical to TRBD1. CDR1 is MNHEY and CDR2 is SMNVEV in the germline V gene (reference sequence). V shed 2 bases, J shed 6 bases, and the junction held 7 bases outside the gene matches. This CDR3 contains 15 residues. The CDR3 sequence is CASSLLGQVGDTQYF. CDR3 bases: TGTGCCAGCAGTTTACTGGGACAGGTTGGCGATACGCAGTATTTT.

By sample fraction, this clone is medium-sized. This rearrangement joins TRBV7-9 to TRBJ2-7; D call uncertain. The ends were cut back, 4 bases at V and 2 bases at J, with 12 bases in the middle. The CDR3 has 14 amino acids. The germline CDR1 and CDR2 sequences are SEHNR and FQNEAQ (reference sequence). CDR3 DNA sequence: TGTGCCAGCAGCTCAGAGACCGCCCCCTACGAGCAGTACTTC. It translates to CASSSETAPYEQYF.

This rearrangement joins TRBV6-5 to TRBJ2-7; a weak D match, TRBD2 (6 bases). The CDR3 sequence is 14 residues long. Germline CDR1 and CDR2: MNHEY and SVGAGI. The V end lost 0 bases, the J end lost 3 bases, and 9 bases lay between the germline ends. As DNA, the CDR3 is TGTGCCAGCAGTTACTCCCAGGACTACTACGAGCAGTACTTC. Its translation: CASSYSQDYYEQYF.

The chain links TRBV7-2 to TRBJ2-1; 11 bases are shared with TRBD1. V lost 5 bases, J lost 6 bases, and 12 bases stayed unmatched. The CDR3 loop spans 17 amino acids. Germline assignment: CDR1 SGHTA and CDR2 FQGNSA. The CDR3 DNA reads TGTGCCAGCAGCCAACGGACAGGGGGCTTTACGAGCAATGAGCAGTTCTTC. The encoded protein is CASSQRTGGFTSNEQFF.

The chain links TRBV28 to TRBJ2-5; D remains ambiguous. Per germline, CDR1 MDHEN and CDR2 SYDVKM. CDR3 length equals 14 residues. With 5 bases removed from V and 2 bases from J, the gap between germline ends came to 12 bases. The CDR3 DNA follows: TGTGCCAGCAGTCCGAAACTATCACAAGAGACCCAGTACTTC. Translation: CASSPKLSQETQYF.

The rearrangement joins TRBV7-9 to TRBJ2-3; 7 nucleotides align to TRBD2. J gave up 4 bases and V 0 bases, and 4 bases lay outside the gene matches. This CDR3 region has 15 residues. Germline CDR1 and CDR2: SEHNR and FQNEAQ (reference sequence). CDR3 loop: CASSLAGGSPDTQYF. CDR3 nucleotides: TGTGCCAGCAGCTTAGCGGGGGGGAGCCCAGATACGCAGTATTTT.

The chain combines TRBV6-5 with TRBJ2-7, with D perhaps given as TRBD1 or TRBD2 (6 bases each). Germline V gene sequence: CDR1 MNHEY, CDR2 SVGAGI. The CDR3 extends over 14 amino acids. Trimming left V 6 bases short and J 4 bases short, with 16 bases between. The CDR3, as DNA: TGTGCCAGCAGCCGCACAGGGAGGTCTTACGAGCAGTACTTC. It translates to CASSRTGRSYEQYF.